A selection of T cell receptor beta chains follows, all from one sample in a study of control samples from healthy donors and cancer patients. The table came from immunoSEQ multiplex PCR; TCRdb's copy has only in-frame clones and leaves some out. Of more than 95,000 clones listed, 85% to 90% were seen once; the top ten hold around 1.1%. The sample consisted of PBMCs. Every receptor here comes from a woman aged 45-59 years with colorectal cancer. CDR3s include the opening cysteine and the closing phenylalanine or tryptophan. Fields, in order: clone size, CDR3 length, V gene, J gene, D gene, CDR3 DNA, CDR3 protein. A D gene is named only where the DNA matches it firmly. Some rows mark clone size as missing; the rest say once, few, many or name a class of expanded clone.

>NA|13|TRBV5-1|TRBJ2-3|NA
TGCGCCAGCAGCTCCCCTAGCACAGATACGCAGTATTTT
CASSSPSTDTQYF
>NA|13|TRBV6-5|TRBJ2-7|NA
TGTGCCAGCAGTCCCCAGGGACGACGGGAGCAGTACTTC
CASSPQGRREQYF
>NA|15|TRBV3-1/TRBV3-2|TRBJ1-3|NA
TGTGCCAGCAGCCAGGCGGGAGAACCTGGAAACACCATATATTTT
CASSQAGEPGNTIYF
>NA|14|TRBV6-5|TRBJ1-2|NA
TGTGCCAGCAGCCGTGGGCCGGGAACTTATGGCTACACCTTC
CASSRGPGTYGYTF
>NA|17|TRBV7-8|TRBJ1-4|NA
TGTGCCAGCAGCTTAGCTTCGACTCGAGCGGGAGGTGAAAAACTGTTTTTT
CASSLASTRAGGEKLFF
>NA|14|TRBV14|TRBJ2-5|TRBD2
TGTGCCAGCAGCCGGCTAGCGGGCCAAGAGACCCAGTACTTC
CASSRLAGQETQYF
>NA|14|TRBV6-5|TRBJ2-7|TRBD1
TGTGCCAGCAGTTACTCGAAACAGGGGAACGAGCAGTACTTC
CASSYSKQGNEQYF
>NA|14|TRBV7-9|TRBJ1-1|NA
TGTGCCAGCAGCGCGAGACAGATGAACACTGAAGCTTTCTTT
CASSARQMNTEAFF
>NA|15|TRBV5-5|TRBJ1-3|NA
TGTGCCAGCAGCTCGTATCCGTGGGACGGAAACACCATATATTTT
CASSSYPWDGNTIYF
>NA|18|TRBV7-2|TRBJ1-6|TRBD1
TGTGCCAGCAGCTTGGGTCAGGGGGCGCGGTCCTATAATTCACCCCTCCACTTT
CASSLGQGARSYNSPLHF
>once|14|TRBV5-1|TRBJ1-3|NA
TGCGCCAGCAGGATGGACAGCTCTGGAAACACCATATATTTT
CASRMDSSGNTIYF
>NA|17|TRBV21-1|TRBJ2-3|NA
TGTGCCAGCAGCAAAGCGTTCTCGCGGGAGTTGATAGATACGCAGTATTTT
CASSKAFSRELIDTQYF
>NA|13|TRBV5-1|TRBJ1-1|TRBD1
TGCGCCAGCAGCATCGGGACAGGGGACCCAGCTTTCTTT
CASSIGTGDPAFF
>NA|17|TRBV5-1|TRBJ2-3|TRBD2
TGCGCCAGCAGCTTGGCCCCGACTAGCGGGAGCACAGATACGCAGTATTTT
CASSLAPTSGSTDTQYF
>NA|12|TRBV29-1|TRBJ1-4|NA
TGCAGCGTTGACCTGGGTAATGAAAAACTGTTTTTT
CSVDLGNEKLFF
>NA|15|TRBV2|TRBJ1-4|NA
TGTGCCAGCATCAGGGATCGGTCAACTAATGAAAAACTGTTTTTT
CASIRDRSTNEKLFF
>NA|16|TRBV19|TRBJ1-5|NA
TGTGCCAGTAGTCCCGGTGGGGGGGTTAGCAATCAGCCCCAGCATTTT
CASSPGGGVSNQPQHF
>NA|14|TRBV30|TRBJ2-7|NA
TGTGCCTGGAGTCCTCCGGACGCCGGGTACGAGCAGTACTTC
CAWSPPDAGYEQYF
>NA|13|TRBV18|TRBJ2-3|NA
TGTGCCAGCTCACCGGGCCCGCGGGGTACGCAGTATTTT
CASSPGPRGTQYF
>NA|13|TRBV29-1|TRBJ2-2|NA
TGCAGCGTTGATCCCGAGAACACCGGGGAGCTGTTTTTT
CSVDPENTGELFF
>once|12|TRBV28|TRBJ1-5|NA
TGTGCCAGCAGTTCGATGGGACAGCCCCAGCATTTT
CASSSMGQPQHF
>NA|13|TRBV27|TRBJ1-6|NA
TGTGCCAGCAGTTTTAGGGGGAGCTCACCCCTCCACTTT
CASSFRGSSPLHF
>NA|15|TRBV19|TRBJ1-1|NA
TGTGCCAGTAGTAACCCCAGGGGCCGGAACACTGAAGCTTTCTTT
CASSNPRGRNTEAFF
>NA|16|TRBV27|TRBJ2-2|NA
TGTGCCAGCAGTTTGCCCCTCGGCAGGGACACCGGGGAGCTGTTTTTT
CASSLPLGRDTGELFF
>NA|15|TRBV6-5|TRBJ2-3|TRBD2
TGTGCCAGCATCGGGACTAGCGGGGCCTGGAGTACGCAGTATTTT
CASIGTSGAWSTQYF
>NA|14|TRBV7-7|TRBJ2-5|NA
TGTGCCAGCAGCCCCCCGGGACGACAAGAGACCCAGTACTTC
CASSPPGRQETQYF
>NA|13|TRBV5-1|TRBJ2-1|NA
TGCGCCAGCAGCGGTCAGGTGGGGTGGGAGCAGTTCTTC
CASSGQVGWEQFF
>NA|16|TRBV6-5|TRBJ2-6|NA
TGTGCCAGCAGTTATGGAGCGGGCTCTGGGGCCAACGTCCTGACTTTC
CASSYGAGSGANVLTF
>NA|18|TRBV5-1|TRBJ2-3|TRBD2
TGCGCCAGCAGCTTGGTCGCTAGCGGGAGTCTTAGCGGAGATACGCAGTATTTT
CASSLVASGSLSGDTQYF
>NA|13|TRBV7-2|TRBJ2-2|NA
TGTGCCAGCAGCTCAGCAGGGTCCGGGGAGCTGTTTTTT
CASSSAGSGELFF
>NA|16|TRBV5-1|TRBJ1-6|NA
TGCGCCAGCAGCTTGGCCTTAGGGCAGGTTAATTCACCCCTCCACTTT
CASSLALGQVNSPLHF
>NA|15|TRBV9|TRBJ2-3|TRBD2
TGTGCCAGCAGCGTAAGCGGGGGGAGTGCAGATACGCAGTATTTT
CASSVSGGSADTQYF
>NA|14|TRBV11-3|TRBJ2-1|NA
TGTGCCAGCAGCCAAACTAGAGAAGGCGCTGAGCAGTTCTTC
CASSQTREGAEQFF
>NA|14|TRBV6-5|TRBJ1-1|NA
TGTGCCAGCAGCCACACAGGTAGCTATACTGAAGCTTTCTTT
CASSHTGSYTEAFF
>NA|14|TRBV2|TRBJ1-3|NA
TGTGCCAGCAGTGAAATAACCTCTGGAAACACCATATATTTT
CASSEITSGNTIYF
>NA|15|TRBV20-1|TRBJ2-5|NA
TGCAGTGCTAGTGGGGGCCAAGGGAGACAAGAGACCCAGTACTTC
CSASGGQGRQETQYF
>NA|14|TRBV30|TRBJ1-5|NA
TGTGCCTGGAGTGACTTTTCGAGCAATCAGCCCCAGCATTTT
CAWSDFSSNQPQHF
>few|14|TRBV5-1|TRBJ1-3|NA
TGCGCCAGCAGCTTGGAGGGGTCTGGAAACACCATATATTTT
CASSLEGSGNTIYF
>NA|14|TRBV19|TRBJ2-2|NA
TGTGCCAGTAGCCTGGACAGAGACACCGGGGAGCTGTTTTTT
CASSLDRDTGELFF
>NA|15|TRBV15|TRBJ1-6|TRBD1
TGTGCCACCAGCAACCAGGGGGGATTGGATTCACCCCTCCACTTT
CATSNQGGLDSPLHF
>NA|15|TRBV5-1|TRBJ2-1|NA
TGCGCCAGCAGCCCGGGGGACAGAGGGTTCGGTGAGCAGTTCTTC
CASSPGDRGFGEQFF
>NA|17|TRBV7-3|TRBJ2-5|TRBD1
TGTGCCAGCAGCTTAGGGGACAGGGAAGGTCATCAAGAGACCCAGTACTTC
CASSLGDREGHQETQYF
>NA|12|TRBV12-3/TRBV12-4|TRBJ2-5|NA
TGTGCCAGCAGTCACAGGGTTGAGACCCAGTACTTC
CASSHRVETQYF
>NA|13|TRBV5-6|TRBJ1-2|TRBD1
TGTGCCAGCAGCCCTGGGACAGGATATGGCTACACCTTC
CASSPGTGYGYTF
>NA|12|TRBV10-1|TRBJ1-2|NA
TGCGCCTTGGGCTTAGCTAACTATGGCTACACCTTC
CALGLANYGYTF
>NA|16|TRBV7-2|TRBJ2-1|TRBD2
TGTGCCAGCAGCTTAGTTCGGGCTAGCGGGAGCTATGAGCAGTTCTTC
CASSLVRASGSYEQFF
>few|14|TRBV11-2|TRBJ2-3|NA
TGTGCCAGCAGCTTAGTGATGGGAGCAGATACGCAGTATTTT
CASSLVMGADTQYF
>many|15|TRBV4-1|TRBJ1-4|NA
TGCGCCAGCAGCTTAGTGCACAGGGCAGGTGAAAAACTGTTTTTT
CASSLVHRAGEKLFF
>NA|13|TRBV29-1|TRBJ1-2|NA
TGCAGCGCGATAGACCAGGGAGGCTATGGCTACACCTTC
CSAIDQGGYGYTF
>NA|14|TRBV7-9|TRBJ1-2|NA
TGTGCCAGCAGCTTGACGGAGGGGGGACATGGCTACACCTTC
CASSLTEGGHGYTF
>NA|15|TRBV28|TRBJ2-7|TRBD1
TGTGCCAGCAGTAAACCGGGACAGGGATCCTACGAGCAGTACTTC
CASSKPGQGSYEQYF
>NA|15|TRBV3-1/TRBV3-2|TRBJ1-2|NA
TGTGCCAGCAGTACACGCCGCGAAGCTAACTATGGCTACACCTTC
CASSTRREANYGYTF
>NA|15|TRBV14|TRBJ2-2|TRBD1
TGTGCCAGCAGCCAAAGACAGGGGGAAGGCGGGGAGCTGTTTTTT
CASSQRQGEGGELFF
>NA|13|TRBV12-3/TRBV12-4|TRBJ1-2|NA
TGTGCCAGCAGCCCCAGGGACCCATATGGCTACACCTTC
CASSPRDPYGYTF
>NA|16|TRBV12-5|TRBJ2-3|NA
TGTGCTAGTGGTTTGGTACCGGCAGGGGGCACAGATACGCAGTATTTT
CASGLVPAGGTDTQYF
>few|15|TRBV5-6|TRBJ1-2|NA
TGTGCCAGCAGCCTAGGATGGGTGGGTAACTATGGCTACACCTTC
CASSLGWVGNYGYTF
>NA|14|TRBV6-5|TRBJ2-7|NA
TGTGCCAGCAGCCGCCAAGGGTTAACCTACGAGCAGTACTTC
CASSRQGLTYEQYF
>NA|13|TRBV9|TRBJ1-3|NA
TGTGCCAGCAGCGAGGTCTCTGGAAACACCATATATTTT
CASSEVSGNTIYF
>NA|14|TRBV27|TRBJ2-1|TRBD1
TGTGCCAGCAGTGTACAGGGGTCCTACAATGAGCAGTTCTTC
CASSVQGSYNEQFF